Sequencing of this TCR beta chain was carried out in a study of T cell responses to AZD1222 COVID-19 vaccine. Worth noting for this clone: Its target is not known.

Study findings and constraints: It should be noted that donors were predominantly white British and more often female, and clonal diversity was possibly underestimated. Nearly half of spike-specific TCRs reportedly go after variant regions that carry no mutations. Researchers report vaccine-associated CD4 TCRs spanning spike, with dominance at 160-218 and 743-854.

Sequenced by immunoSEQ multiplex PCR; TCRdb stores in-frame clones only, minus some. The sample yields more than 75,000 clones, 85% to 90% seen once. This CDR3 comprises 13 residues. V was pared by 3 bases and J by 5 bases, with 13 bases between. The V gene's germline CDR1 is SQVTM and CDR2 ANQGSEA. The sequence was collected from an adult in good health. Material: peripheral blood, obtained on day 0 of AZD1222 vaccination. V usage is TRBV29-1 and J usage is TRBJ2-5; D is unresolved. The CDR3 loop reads CSVEVGFGETQYF. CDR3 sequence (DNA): TGCAGCGTTGAGGTTGGGTTCGGGGAGACCCAGTACTTC.